Below are 21 T cell receptor beta chains sequenced from a single sample in a study of OX40 agonist ivuxolimab in advanced cancers. The repertoire was sequenced with immunoSEQ multiplex PCR; TCRdb's copy has only in-frame clones and lacks some. Among some 74,000 clones listed, more than 85% were seen once. Sequences were derived from CD4+ or CD8+ T cells sorted from blood, sampled in a trial of the OX40 agonist ivuxolimab. The receptors were gathered from an adult with an advanced solid tumor such as melanoma, head and neck, liver or kidney cancer.

The rearrangement uses TRBV10-2 and TRBJ2-5; D not certain. With 6 bases removed from V and 6 bases from J, the gap between germline ends came to 8 bases. Per the germline V gene, CDR1 is WSHSY and CDR2 is SAAADI. This CDR3 region has 11 residues. The DNA for the CDR3 is TGCGCCAGCAGAAGTGGGAAGACCCAGTACTTC. Its protein product is CASRSGKTQYF.

The V call is TRBV25-1, the J call TRBJ2-5, with 7 positions matching TRBD1. The germline V gene encodes CDR1 MGHDK and CDR2 SYGVNS. This CDR3 comprises 13 residues. Trimming removed 9 bases from V and 5 bases from J; junction bases left unmatched: 9. This CDR3 is CASRGPAEETQYF. The CDR3 nucleotides are TGTGCCAGTAGGGGGCCAGCGGAGGAGACCCAGTACTTC.

The rearrangement links TRBV2 to TRBJ1-6, with unresolved D. V lost 0 bases and J lost 4, with 13 bases in between. The CDR3 spans 17 residues. Germline CDR1 and CDR2: SNHLY and FYNNEI. The CDR3 loop reads CASSEALTFGYNSPLHF. CDR3 nucleotide sequence: TGTGCCAGCAGTGAAGCGCTTACGTTCGGGTATAATTCACCCCTCCACTTT.

The V gene is TRBV11-2, the J gene TRBJ1-3; a possible D gene is TRBD1 (5 bases). V was pared by 1 base and J by 3 bases, with 13 bases between. The CDR3 spans 16 residues. The germline CDR1 and CDR2 sequences are SGHAT and FQNNGV. In DNA, the CDR3 is TGTGCCAGCAGCTTAGCCGGCTCCAGGGTTGGAAACACCATATATTTT. Translation: CASSLAGSRVGNTIYF.

This clone was picked up one time. This rearrangement joins TRBV7-6 to TRBJ1-3, with D hard to call. The CDR3 covers 13 residues. Germline-derived CDR1 and CDR2 are SGHVS and FNYEAQ. V was pared by 3 bases and J by 6 bases, with 9 bases between. CDR3 protein: CASSFSVTNTIYF. CDR3 nucleotide sequence: TGTGCCAGCAGCTTTTCGGTGACAAACACCATATATTTT.

The CDR3 is CATSRDLGTQYF. CDR3 coding DNA: TGTGCCACCAGCAGAGATTTGGGGACCCAGTACTTC. The V gene is TRBV15, the J gene TRBJ2-5, with D unclear. Germline V gene lookup returns CDR1 LNHNV and CDR2 YYDKDF (reference sequence). The CDR3 spans 12 residues. Trimming pared 0 bases from V and 7 bases from J, leaving 6 bases between.

The gene calls are TRBV6-1 and TRBJ2-7; D assignment may be TRBD1 or TRBD2 (6 bases each). V lost 0 bases and J 2 bases, leaving 14 bases between the germline ends. This CDR3 is built from 16 residues. Germline lookup yields CDR1 MNHNS and CDR2 SASEGT. The CDR3 protein is CASSEAGGVGTYEQYF. Here the CDR3 DNA reads TGTGCCAGCAGTGAAGCGGGGGGCGTAGGGACCTACGAGCAGTACTTC.

The V and J genes are TRBV12-2 and TRBJ2-7. TRBV12-2 is shown as a pseudogene. The CDR3 runs to 14 residues. This CDR3 is CASRLRTRGNEQYF. CDR3 bases: TGTGCAAGTCGCCTGCGGACCCGTGGAAACGAGCAGTACTTC.

This sequence joins TRBV28 and TRBJ2-7; unclear D gene. The V gene's germline CDR1 is MDHEN and CDR2 SYDVKM. With 6 bases removed from V and 4 bases from J, the gap between germline ends came to 7 bases. CDR3 length: 11 residues. In DNA form, the CDR3 reads TGTGCCAGCAGCACAGTTTACGAGCAGTACTTC. This codes for CASSTVYEQYF.

The CDR3 DNA sequence: TGTGCCAGTAGGACGGGCTATGGCTACACCTTC. It yields the protein CASRTGYGYTF. The chain carries TRBV11-2 and TRBJ1-2; no definite D call. This CDR3 contains 11 residues. Germline CDR1 reads SGHAT; CDR2 reads FQNNGV. Trimming stripped 9 bases from V and 4 bases from J, with 9 bases between.

The chain recombines TRBV30 with TRBJ2-5; D unresolved. Trimming removed 0 bases from V and 7 bases from J, with 15 bases in between. Per the germline V gene, CDR1 is GTSNPN and CDR2 is SVGIG (reference sequence). The CDR3 contains 14 residues. DNA for the CDR3: TGTGCCTGGAGTGTTGGTAACAGTCTCGGGACCCAGTACTTC. This codes for CAWSVGNSLGTQYF.

This clone was seen only a few times. Other DNA sequences in the same sample also yield this CDR3. J is TRBJ2-3 and V is TRBV7-9; maybe TRBD1 (5 bases). The CDR3 covers 13 residues. Trimming took 6 bases from V and 4 from J, leaving 11 bases between them. The germline CDR1 and CDR2 sequences are SEHNR and FQNEAQ (reference sequence). The chain's CDR3 is CASSPRGPDTQYF. The CDR3 region has the DNA TGTGCCAGCAGTCCAAGGGGCCCAGATACGCAGTATTTT.

The chain is built from TRBV10-3 and TRBJ2-1; 8 bases are a match to TRBD1. After removal of 7 bases from V and 5 bases from J, the junction contained 7 bases not matched to a gene. In germline, CDR1 is ENHRY, CDR2 SYGVKD. The CDR3 length is 14 residues. This CDR3 is CAITGQAQDNEQFF. CDR3 coding DNA: TGTGCCATCACGGGACAGGCGCAGGACAATGAGCAGTTCTTC.

V is TRBV18 and J is TRBJ2-3; 8 bases fit TRBD2. Losses at the gene ends were 3 bases for V and 0 bases for J; bases not matched to a gene: 5. CDR3 length equals 16 residues. Per the germline V gene, CDR1 is KGHSH and CDR2 is LQKENI. CDR3 DNA sequence: TGTGCCAGCTCACCCGCACTAGCGGCTAGCACAGATACGCAGTATTTT. Translation gives CASSPALAASTDTQYF.

CDR3 protein: CASSLGDEQYF. The CDR3 bases are TGTGCCAGCAGCTTGGGGGACGAGCAGTACTTC. The genes are TRBV5-4 and TRBJ2-7; D not resolved. Germline V gene sequence: CDR1 SGHNT, CDR2 YYREEE (reference sequence). This CDR3 region has 11 residues. V gave up 0 bases and J gave up 5 bases, with 3 bases separating them.

This sequence joins TRBV7-6 and TRBJ2-6, with D possibly TRBD1 on 5 matching bases. This CDR3 comprises 16 residues. The V gene's germline CDR1 is SGHVS and CDR2 FNYEAQ. V lost 2 bases, J lost 0 bases, and 8 bases lay in between. The CDR3 here is CASSLSQGSGANVLTF. The CDR3 DNA is TGTGCCAGCAGCTTAAGCCAGGGCTCTGGGGCCAACGTCCTGACTTTC.

Concerning this clone itself: At one boundary the junction diverges from the germline segment, which might be a read error. The J gene is TRBJ2-2, the V gene TRBV7-7, with 9 bases lining up with TRBD2. Germline CDR1 SSHAT, CDR2 FNYEAQ (reference sequence). There are 15 residues in the CDR3. The CDR3 DNA follows: TGTGCTAGCAGCTTAGCGGGAGCTATTACCGGGGAGCTGTTTTTT. Protein sequence: CASSLAGAITGELFF.

The chain is built from TRBV9 and TRBJ2-5; 8 bases match TRBD2. The CDR3 runs 17 residues. In germline, CDR1 is SGDLS, CDR2 YYNGEE. The J segment lost 1 base and the V segment lost 1 base, leaving 9 bases of the junction unmatched. This chain's CDR3 is CASSVSGAGVGQETQYF. CDR3 coding DNA: TGTGCCAGCAGCGTATCTGGAGCGGGAGTGGGCCAAGAGACCCAGTACTTC.

The chain employs TRBV5-1 and TRBJ2-1, with TRBD1 identical over 12 bases. Per the germline V gene, CDR1 is SGHRS and CDR2 is YFSETQ. CDR3 length: 15 amino acids. After removal of 4 bases from V and 7 bases from J, the junction contained 6 bases not matched to a gene. The CDR3 protein is CASSPGTGGGNEQFF. Written as DNA, the CDR3 is TGCGCCAGCAGCCCCGGGACAGGGGGCGGAAATGAGCAGTTCTTC. The variable domain in full, with the rest retrieved from reference TRBV5-1 and TRBJ2-1, is KAGVTQTPRYLIKTRGQQVTLSCSPISGHRSVSWYQQTPGQGLQFLFEYFSETQRNKGNFPGRFSGRQFSNSRSEMNVSTLELGDSALYLCASSPGTGGGNEQFFGPGTRLTVL.

This chain links TRBV7-9 with TRBJ2-7, with a tentative D call TRBD1 (6 bases). The CDR3 contains 13 residues. The V end was cut by 5 bases, the J end by 7 bases, with 15 bases between. Germline V gene sequence: CDR1 SEHNR, CDR2 FQNEAQ (reference sequence). CDR3 residues: CASSPQGTTEQYF. As DNA, the CDR3 is TGTGCCAGCAGCCCACAGGGAACTACAGAGCAGTACTTC.

The chain is built from TRBV5-4 and TRBJ1-2; TRBD1 matches at 8 bases. Germline V CDR1 and CDR2: SGHNT, YYREEE (reference sequence). Trimming removed 0 bases from V and 4 bases from J; junction bases left unmatched: 2. The CDR3 has 14 amino acids. CDR3 bases: TGTGCCAGCAGCTTGGGGACAGGGAGCTATGGCTACACCTTC. Its translation: CASSLGTGSYGYTF. Looking up the rest from reference TRBV5-4 and TRBJ1-2 gives the full variable domain: ETGVTQSPTHLIKTRGQQVTLRCSSQSGHNTVSWYQQALGQGPQFIFQYYREEENGRGNFPPRFSGLQFPNYSSELNVNALELDDSALYLCASSLGTGSYGYTFGSGTRLTVV.